This TCR beta chain was documented in a study of shared clonotypes between healthy human individuals (dated by TCRdb to 2020 to 2022). For the wider study: A few men and a couple of women, aged 18 to 49 years, made up the cohort. Between about 0.94 and 8.9 billion PBMCs per donor were obtained by leukapheresis. To estimate repertoire size and how much clonotype sharing occurs between individuals, the study deeply sequenced the blood TCR repertoires of about five healthy adults. For each donor, CD4 naive and CD4 memory were each run on three plates, CD8 naive on two plates, and CD8 memory on one plate. To increase sequencing depth and limit assay-specific biases, different laboratories used diverse techniques to prepare libraries and sequence TCR repertoires.

TCR CDR3 regions were amplified from genomic DNA by multiplex PCR using the deep immunoSEQ assay. Genomic DNA extracted from each cell subset was distributed evenly over all wells of several immunoSEQ 96-well plates, and each plate served as one replicate. For sorted subsets, each replicate PCR was loaded with 150 to 250 ng genomic DNA, equivalent to about 33,000 T cell genomes. Purified libraries were quantified with a Qubit 3.0 fluorometer, sized on a Bioanalyzer 2100, and re-quantified with the KAPA Library Quantification kit. Each immunoSEQ 96-well plate was sequenced on its own single-read 150-cycle Illumina NextSeq 550 flow cell. Under the source paper's analysis protocol: Because the immunoSEQ output included only junctional sequences and no quality scores, the filtering could not be the same as the filtering used for full-length reads. To assign V/J genes and CDR3, sequences were annotated against IMGT germline references using PyIR, a Python wrapper for IgBLAST v1.9. Any read was removed if the V/J assignment was weak (E-value above 1e-6), the CDR3 was missing, or the read contained stop codons, out-of-frame junctions, or ambiguous translated residues. A V3J clonotype was defined by an identical inferred V gene, J gene, and CDR3 amino acid sequence. To compute the percentage overlap between repertoires, the number of shared unique clonotypes was divided by the size of the smaller repertoire. RTK rarefaction, the Chao1 estimator, and Recon v2.1 estimates of unobserved clonotypes were used to assess repertoire richness. Generation probabilities were computed with OLGA for all TCRbeta clonotypes obtained by the gDNA method from four donors. TCRdb obtained this table from immuneACCESS and retained in-frame rearrangements with V and J assigned. These tables miss some clones; where compared with another copy, unresolved V genes account for less than half of the shortfall, and the remainder is unexplained. V and J calls and clone size come straight from that table; D and trimming were deduced from the DNA. The sample profile shows about 2.1 million clones; under 95% of them were found once. Over 1.5% of the sample belongs to the ten largest clones.

General conclusions and limits of the study: Because the study included a small number of donors, the genetic and exposure-history diversity represented was limited. Naive subsets generally had larger estimated clonotype richness than memory subsets. Based on pairwise subsampling, the degree of clonotype sharing among donors was expected to be affected by sequencing depth. Rarefaction of sorted-subset datasets indicated incomplete sequencing despite the large sequencing depth. Higher generation probabilities were observed for clonotypes shared by all four sorted-subset donors than for non-shared clonotypes. Only blood was sampled, and tissue TCR repertoires likely differ from those in blood. When a few donors were compared, the shared fraction of clonotypes was approximately 5% for naive CD4, about 4% for naive CD8, roughly 2.5% for memory CD4, and 0.4% for memory CD8.

To note about this clone: The target of this receptor is not known. The input lacks base qualities; no much larger clone sits a single base away.

CD8 naive samples consisted of CD45RO-negative cells that were positively selected for CCR7, yielding a CD45RA+CCR7+ population without TemRA cells. Healthy HIV-negative adults with no recently reported acute infections or vaccinations were included as donors. Every donor was a Caucasian adult residing in Nashville, Tennessee, USA. Blood was obtained by leukapheresis, after which PBMCs were separated by Ficoll-Histopaque density gradient centrifugation and cryopreserved in liquid nitrogen vapor phase. Analytical flow cytometry was used to check the purity and quantity of every magnetically sorted T cell population. Genomic DNA was isolated from each sorted fraction and quantified by UV absorbance on a Nanodrop 2000c. CDR1 and CDR2 were assigned from the germline V gene as SGHTA and FQGTGA. From cysteine to phenylalanine, the CDR3 is 13 amino acids long. Of the read, only the CDR3 DNA is kept; its 39 bases are in frame from base 1. V is shortened by 8 bases, J by 6 bases, and the region joining them spans 17 bases.

Recombination linked TRBV7-3 to TRBJ2-7; the D gene cannot be resolved reliably. Sequencing was carried out using naive CD8+ T cells from PBMCs. Read against the paper, the sample's cell subset or site label means: CD45RA+CCR7+. The source of this sequence is a man aged 18 to 29 in good health. Some clones in this sample may be carry-over from other donors' samples. The bases are TGTGCCAGCGCCTCGACACAAGGGCGCGAGCAGTACTTC. The resulting protein is CASASTQGREQYF.